This TCR beta chain was recovered during a study of blood T cell repertoires in COVID-19. Germline V lookup: CDR1 SGHRS, CDR2 YFSETQ. CDR3 length: 14 residues. V lost 0 bases, J lost 3 bases, and 9 bases lay in between. As originally analysed: Amplification of reference gene primers provided the estimated nucleated cell counts. TCRdb's copy holds only in-frame clones and misses some; the assay was immunoSEQ multiplex PCR. Clone size and V and J calls were adopted from that table, with D and trimming inferred from the DNA. The sample contains over 150,000 clones, 78% of which appear only once. This chain uses TRBV5-1 with TRBJ1-1, with D uncertain. The sample was peripheral blood. The sequence was obtained from a man at least 80 years old with acute or convalescent COVID-19. In DNA form, the CDR3 reads TGCGCCAGCAGCTTGGGGGTACAGTACACTGAAGCTTTCTTT. This translates into CASSLGVQYTEAFF.